Below are 24 T cell receptor beta chains sequenced from a single sample in a study of CD8+ T cells in alopecia areata (dated by TCRdb to 2016 to 2018). What the time point label conveys for this sample: about 25 weeks on oral tofacitinib. In the paper's terms, the treatment or condition label means: oral pan-JAK inhibitor, 5-10 mg twice daily. The library relied on the immunoSEQ multiplex PCR assay. RNA was extracted from all samples and reverse transcribed into cDNA as template for TCR sequencing. Drawn from immuneACCESS, this table holds only the in-frame rearrangements with V and J called that TCRdb kept. Clones are partly lost; checked studies trace under half to an unresolved V gene and leave the rest unexplained. The sample records under 350,000 clones, 55% to 70% of which are singletons. Around 1.7% of the sample belongs to the ten largest clones. Material: CD4+ T cells sorted from blood, obtained at week 24, from a patient treated with tofacitinib. These receptors originate from a human donor with alopecia areata.

This chain links TRBV25-1 with TRBJ1-4; D gene unclear. This CDR3 contains 14 residues. With 0 bases removed from V and 8 bases from J, the gap between germline ends came to 10 bases. Germline values: CDR1 MGHDK, CDR2 SYGVNS. The CDR3, as DNA: TGTGCCAGCAGTGAATACGAGGGTACCGAAAAACTGTTTTTT. Protein sequence: CASSEYEGTEKLFF.

In DNA form, the CDR3 reads TGTGCCTGGAGTGTCTTCGTGACAGGGGGGGCAGATACGCAGTATTTT. Translation gives CAWSVFVTGGADTQYF. The chain is built from TRBV30 and TRBJ2-3; 9 positions agree with TRBD1. V lost 0 bases and J lost 4; bases outside the gene matches: 8. This CDR3 has 16 amino acids. CDR1 GTSNPN and CDR2 SVGIG come from the germline V gene (reference sequence).

There are a few counts of this clone. The chain has TRBV29-1 and TRBJ2-7; the match to TRBD1 covers 9 bases. CDR3 length equals 15 residues. V was pared by 3 bases and J by 1 base, with 7 bases of the junction left unmatched. Germline-derived CDR1 and CDR2 are SQVTM and ANQGSEA. As DNA, the CDR3 is TGCAGCGTTGAGGCCTCCGGGACAGGGTCCTACGAGCAGTACTTC. The encoded protein is CSVEASGTGSYEQYF.

V usage is TRBV29-1 and J usage is TRBJ2-1; D not resolved. Deletions cut 3 bases from V and 5 bases from J, with 8 bases between. This CDR3 has 12 amino acids. The germline CDR1 and CDR2 sequences are SQVTM and ANQGSEA. The CDR3 nucleotides are TGCAGCGTTGAGCTCTGGGACAATGAGCAGTTCTTC. It specifies CSVELWDNEQFF.

Worth noting for this clone: A read error may be the cause here, since a much bigger clone is one base away. Other DNA sequences in this specimen translate into the identical CDR3. The gene calls are TRBV7-9 and TRBJ1-1; D call uncertain. The length of the CDR3 is 14 residues. From germline, CDR1 is SEHNR and CDR2 FQNEAQ (reference sequence). Trimming left V 1 base short and J 1 base short, with 7 bases between. In DNA form, the CDR3 reads TGTGCCAGCAGCTTAGGAGGGCGGAACACTGAAGCTTTCTTT. The encoded protein is CASSLGGRNTEAFF.

This clone was counted between two and nine times. The V call is TRBV7-8, the J call TRBJ1-1, with 9 bases lining up with TRBD1. V lost 1 base, J lost 1 base, and 1 base stayed unmatched. The CDR3 sequence is 15 residues long. The germline V gene encodes CDR1 SGHVS and CDR2 FQNEAQ. The CDR3 nucleotides are TGTGCCAGCAGCTTAGACAGGGGGCGGAACACTGAAGCTTTCTTT. Protein product: CASSLDRGRNTEAFF.

The chain employs TRBV5-6 and TRBJ2-1, with a weak D call TRBD2 (5 bases). V lost 6 bases to trimming and J lost 7 bases, with 11 bases between them. This CDR3 has 12 amino acids. Looked up from germline, CDR1 is SGHDT and CDR2 is YYEEEE. The CDR3 spells CASTYGGNEQFF. CDR3 coding DNA: TGTGCCAGCACCTATGGCGGGAATGAGCAGTTCTTC.

The V and J genes are TRBV4-1 and TRBJ2-4; 10 positions agree with TRBD2. The CDR3 extends over 18 amino acids. Trimming took 1 base from V and 7 from J; bases not matched to a gene: 13. CDR1 MGHRA and CDR2 YSYEKL come from the germline V gene. The CDR3 here is CASSQGGGSGGARNIQYF. The CDR3, as DNA: TGCGCCAGCAGCCAAGGCGGCGGGAGCGGGGGGGCCAGGAACATTCAGTACTTC.

The rearrangement uses TRBV28 and TRBJ2-7; 11 bases agree with TRBD1. The CDR3 loop spans 14 amino acids. With 6 bases clipped from V and 3 bases from J, the junction kept 4 bases outside the gene matches. The V gene's germline CDR1 is MDHEN and CDR2 SYDVKM. CDR3: CASRRTGGFYEQYF. CDR3 in DNA: TGTGCCAGCAGGCGGACAGGGGGCTTCTACGAGCAGTACTTC.

The rearrangement uses TRBV27 and TRBJ1-6, with D unclear. The CDR3 is made up of 12 amino acids. Germline CDR1 and CDR2: MNHEY and SMNVEV (reference sequence). The V and J ends lost 6 bases and 8 bases respectively, with 8 bases between them. The CDR3 reads CASRTQYSPLHF. The CDR3 DNA reads TGTGCCAGCAGGACTCAATATTCACCCCTCCACTTT.

The chain recombines TRBV4-1 with TRBJ1-6; D not certain. Trimming pared 2 bases from V and 7 bases from J, leaving 21 bases between. The length of the CDR3 is 18 residues. Germline loops: CDR1 MGHRA, CDR2 YSYEKL. The CDR3 nucleotides are TGCGCCAGCAGCCAAAAGTCTCCCTTAGGTTTTCGAAATTCACCCCTCCACTTT. It specifies CASSQKSPLGFRNSPLHF.

The chain has TRBV7-2 and TRBJ1-1, with no clear D. CDR1 is SGHTA and CDR2 is FQGNSA in the germline V gene. This CDR3 region has 14 residues. Trimming removed 5 bases at V and 3 bases at J, with 13 bases between. CDR3 bases: TGTGCCAGCAGCGCGTCCTTCTGGGACACTGAAGCTTTCTTT. As protein: CASSASFWDTEAFF.

This rearrangement joins TRBV2 to TRBJ2-7; TRBD2 is a possible D gene (6 bases). The CDR3 length is 14 residues. The germline CDR1 and CDR2 sequences are SNHLY and FYNNEI. V shed 6 bases and J shed 5 bases, with 17 bases lying between them. The CDR3 nucleotides are TGTGCCAGCAGGTCGGGACTCCCCGGAGACGAGCAGTACTTC. This encodes CASRSGLPGDEQYF.

The chain uses TRBV29-1 and TRBJ2-7, with no clear D. Trimming took 4 bases from V and 2 from J, leaving 6 bases between them. Germline V gene sequence: CDR1 SQVTM, CDR2 ANQGSEA. CDR3 size: 11 residues. CDR3 DNA sequence: TGCAGCGTTGGCAGAACCTACGAGCAGTACTTC. It is translated as CSVGRTYEQYF.

V gene TRBV6-5 combines with J gene TRBJ2-7, with D unclear. Trimming removed 6 bases at V and 13 bases at J, with 19 bases between. CDR1 MNHEY and CDR2 SVGAGI come from the germline V gene. The CDR3 has 12 amino acids. The chain's CDR3 is CASRQPARKLYF. The CDR3 region has the DNA TGTGCCAGCAGGCAACCCGCTCGGAAACTTTACTTC.

The V and J genes are TRBV7-9 and TRBJ2-1; D not certain. The CDR3 has 16 amino acids. From germline, CDR1 is SEHNR and CDR2 FQNEAQ (reference sequence). Between the trimmed V and J ends, which lost 5 bases and 0 bases, there was a span of 14 bases. The CDR3 loop is CASSQGPMGSYNEQFF. The CDR3 DNA sequence: TGTGCCAGCAGCCAAGGACCCATGGGCTCCTACAATGAGCAGTTCTTC.

As concerns this clone: The same CDR3 is also encoded by other DNA sequences in this sample. The chain has TRBV29-1 and TRBJ1-1, with D hard to call. Trimming shortened V by 3 bases and J by 0 bases, and 5 bases separated the two germline ends. CDR3 length: 12 amino acids. CDR1 and CDR2 from the germline V gene are SQVTM and ANQGSEA. The CDR3 reads CSVEGMNTEAFF. The CDR3 nucleotides read TGCAGCGTTGAGGGCATGAACACTGAAGCTTTCTTT.

The V gene is TRBV2, the J gene TRBJ2-5, with D possibly TRBD2 on 5 matching bases. This CDR3 has 14 residues. Germline assignment: CDR1 SNHLY and CDR2 FYNNEI. V was cut by 2 bases and J by 2 bases, with 9 bases left in between. In DNA form, the CDR3 reads TGTGCCAGCAGTGAATCACCGGGACAAGAGACCCAGTACTTC. Its protein is CASSESPGQETQYF. The full variable domain, in which reference TRBV2 and TRBJ2-5 provide the parts outside the CDR3, is EPEVTQTPSHQVTQMGQEVILRCVPISNHLYFYWYRQILGQKVEFLVSFYNNEISEKSEIFDDQFSVERPDGSNFTLKIRSTKLEDSAMYFCASSESPGQETQYFGPGTRLLVL.

This clone appeared a few times. This rearrangement joins TRBV29-1 to TRBJ1-5; no firm D call. The ends were cut back, 7 bases at V and 1 base at J, with 14 bases in the middle. The CDR3 is 14 amino acids. Germline CDR1 and CDR2: SQVTM and ANQGSEA. The CDR3: CSAATRGSNQPQHF. The CDR3 bases are TGCAGCGCCGCTACCCGAGGGAGCAATCAGCCCCAGCATTTT.

To note about this clone: Other nucleotide sequences from this sample produce the same CDR3. In nucleotides, the CDR3 is TGTGCCAGTAGCCGGGCCCTCATCTCTGGGGCCAACGTCCTGACTTTC. This sequence encodes CASSRALISGANVLTF. The chain is built from TRBV27 and TRBJ2-6, with D unclear. The length of the CDR3 is 16 residues. V shed 9 bases and J shed 0 bases, with 15 bases lying between them. CDR1 and CDR2 (germline): MNHEY, SMNVEV (reference sequence).

The chain links TRBV6-1 to TRBJ2-3; 7 bases line up with TRBD1. V trimming: 4 bases; J trimming: 3 bases; junction bases outside the gene matches: 7. There are 15 residues in the CDR3. Germline V gene sequence: CDR1 MNHNS, CDR2 SASEGT. CDR3 sequence reads: CASSVGTGVTDTQYF. In DNA form, the CDR3 reads TGTGCCAGCAGTGTTGGCACAGGGGTGACAGATACGCAGTATTTT.

The chain has TRBV4-1 and TRBJ2-3; TRBD1 matches 7 bases. The CDR3 spans 15 residues. With V trimmed by 3 bases and J by 2 bases, 5 bases remained unmatched. Germline V gives CDR1 MGHRA, CDR2 YSYEKL. In DNA, the CDR3 is TGCGCCAGCAGCCAGCCGGGACAGAACACAGATACGCAGTATTTT. Translated: CASSQPGQNTDTQYF.

The rearrangement joins TRBV18 to TRBJ2-6, with D hard to call. CDR3 size: 15 residues. Trimming stripped 1 base from V and 2 bases from J, with 6 bases between. From germline, CDR1 is KGHSH and CDR2 LQKENI. CDR3 sequence reads: CASSPQITGANVLTF. As DNA, the CDR3 is TGTGCCAGCTCACCACAGATTACTGGGGCCAACGTCCTGACTTTC.

The rearrangement joins TRBV4-1 to TRBJ2-2; no firm D call. Germline CDR1 MGHRA, CDR2 YSYEKL. CDR3 size: 17 residues. Trimming took 1 base from V and 0 from J, leaving 12 bases between them. This CDR3 reads CASSQGMTLPNTGELFF. The CDR3, as DNA: TGCGCCAGCAGCCAAGGCATGACACTTCCGAACACCGGGGAGCTGTTTTTT.